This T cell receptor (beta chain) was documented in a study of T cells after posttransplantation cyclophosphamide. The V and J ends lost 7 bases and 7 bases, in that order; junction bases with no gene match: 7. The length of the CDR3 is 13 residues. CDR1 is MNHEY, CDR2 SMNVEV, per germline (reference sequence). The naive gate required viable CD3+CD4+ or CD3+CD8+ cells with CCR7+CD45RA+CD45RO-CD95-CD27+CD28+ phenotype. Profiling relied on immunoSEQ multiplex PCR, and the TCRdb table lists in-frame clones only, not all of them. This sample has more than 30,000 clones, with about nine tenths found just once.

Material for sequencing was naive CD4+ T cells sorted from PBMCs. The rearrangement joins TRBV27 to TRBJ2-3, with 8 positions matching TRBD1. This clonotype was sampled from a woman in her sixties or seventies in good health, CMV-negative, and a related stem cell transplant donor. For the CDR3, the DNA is TGTGCCAGCATGCGGGACAGGTTAAATACGCAGTATTTT. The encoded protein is CASMRDRLNTQYF.